This T cell receptor (beta chain) was sequenced in a study of T cells in Graves' hyperthyroidism and ophthalmopathy. The CDR3 has 15 residues. Germline-derived CDR1 and CDR2 are SGDLS and YYNGEE. The V and J ends lost 3 bases and 4 bases, in that order; junction bases with no gene match: 9. Amplification yielded TCR beta CDR3 regions, with RNA transcripts as the source. During a first-round RT-PCR of the TCR CDR3, the HTBI primer set was used. One entry per CDR3 protein, called by TCRdb with MiXCR from the multiplex PCR reads. This table holds fewer than 500,000 distinct CDR3 sequences, approximately 13% found once.

Sequenced input: blood. This chain joins TRBV9 and TRBJ1-1; 7 bases match TRBD1. The TCR sequence derives from a man aged 30 to 45 with Graves' hyperthyroidism that later progressed to Graves' ophthalmopathy. CDR3: CASSGRGRGSTEAFF. In nucleotides, the CDR3 is TGTGCCAGCAGCGGTAGGGGGCGAGGAAGCACTGAAGCTTTCTTT. Full variable domain (missing parts from reference TRBV9 and TRBJ1-1): DSGVTQTPKHLITATGQRVTLRCSPRSGDLSVYWYQQSLDQGLQFLIQYYNGEERAKGNILERFSAQQFPDLHSELNLSSLELGDSALYFCASSGRGRGSTEAFFGQGTRLTVV.